The clone carrying this T cell receptor (beta chain) was counted only a few times. From RNA transcripts, TCR beta CDR3 regions were amplified. Researchers ran a first-round RT-PCR on the TCR CDR3 using the HTBI primer set. TCRdb re-derived calls from the multiplex PCR reads in MiXCR, one entry per CDR3 protein. There are some 720,000 distinct CDR3 sequences in the sample; about 17% occur only once, and under 9.5% lies in the top ten. CDR3 length: 14 amino acids. CDR1 is SNHLY and CDR2 is FYNNEI in the germline V gene. The V and J ends lost 4 bases and 4 bases respectively, with 10 bases between them. The sample comes from a study of T cells in Graves' hyperthyroidism and ophthalmopathy.

The TCR comes from a man aged 18 to 29 with Graves' hyperthyroidism. Source material: blood. The V gene is TRBV2, the J gene TRBJ2-2, with no clear D. DNA of the CDR3: TGTGCCAGCAGTGCCCAGCAAGGCACCGGGGAGCTGTTTTTT. Protein sequence: CASSAQQGTGELFF.